A selection of T cell receptor beta chains follows, all from one sample in a study of beta chain features in type 1 diabetes. The protocol was immunoSEQ multiplex PCR, while the TCRdb copy is restricted to in-frame clones and leaves out a portion. This table has some 110,000 clones, 15% to 20% appearing once. The sample taken for sequencing was central memory CD4+ T cells from blood. These receptors all stem from a man aged 25-40 years with type 1 diabetes. The CDR3 runs from the conserved cysteine through the conserved F or W. Fields, in order: D gene, J gene, clone size, V gene, CDR3 protein, CDR3 DNA. D genes are given only for firm matches. Size is stated for part of the rows, as once, few or many counts, or as a class when the clone is expanded.

d_gene: TRBD1
j_gene: TRBJ2-5
abundance: few
v_gene: TRBV29-1
CDR3aa: CSVRDSQETQYF
CDR3nt: TGCAGCGTAAGGGACAGCCAAGAGACCCAGTACTTC

d_gene: NA
j_gene: TRBJ1-5
abundance: few
v_gene: TRBV27
CDR3aa: CASSHSNQPQHF
CDR3nt: TGTGCCAGCAGTCATAGCAATCAGCCCCAGCATTTT

d_gene: TRBD1
j_gene: TRBJ2-5
abundance: few
v_gene: TRBV5-1
CDR3aa: CASSDRPGTGGETQYF
CDR3nt: TGCGCCAGCAGCGACCGACCCGGGACAGGGGGGGAGACCCAGTACTTC

d_gene: TRBD1
j_gene: TRBJ1-5
abundance: NA
v_gene: TRBV7-9
CDR3aa: CASSLGMKWGQNQPQHF
CDR3nt: TGTGCCAGCAGCTTAGGGATGAAGTGGGGACAGAATCAGCCCCAGCATTTT

d_gene: NA
j_gene: TRBJ1-4
abundance: NA
v_gene: TRBV7-3
CDR3aa: CASSPGGGSTNEKLFF
CDR3nt: TGTGCCAGCAGCCCCGGCGGGGGATCAACTAATGAAAAACTGTTTTTT

d_gene: TRBD1
j_gene: TRBJ1-1
abundance: few
v_gene: TRBV5-1
CDR3aa: CASSSRTGVDTEAFF
CDR3nt: TGCGCCAGCAGCTCTCGGACAGGAGTTGACACTGAAGCTTTCTTT

d_gene: NA
j_gene: TRBJ2-7
abundance: NA
v_gene: TRBV7-9
CDR3aa: CASSLADRSEQYF
CDR3nt: TGTGCCAGCAGCTTAGCCGACAGGTCTGAGCAGTACTTC

d_gene: TRBD1
j_gene: TRBJ2-1
abundance: few
v_gene: TRBV18
CDR3aa: CASSPYRGQGEQFF
CDR3nt: TGTGCCAGCTCACCATACAGGGGGCAAGGTGAGCAGTTCTTC

d_gene: NA
j_gene: TRBJ2-5
abundance: few
v_gene: TRBV2
CDR3aa: CASSFIGQSQETQYF
CDR3nt: TGTGCCAGCTCATTCATCGGACAGTCCCAAGAGACCCAGTACTTC

d_gene: NA
j_gene: TRBJ2-1
abundance: NA
v_gene: TRBV11-2
CDR3aa: CALQASSYNEQFF
CDR3nt: TGTGCCTTACAGGCAAGCTCCTACAATGAGCAGTTCTTC

d_gene: NA
j_gene: TRBJ1-2
abundance: many
v_gene: TRBV10-3
CDR3aa: CAISGGDGYTF
CDR3nt: TGTGCCATCTCCGGGGGCGACGGCTACACCTTC

d_gene: NA
j_gene: TRBJ2-5
abundance: few
v_gene: TRBV4-3
CDR3aa: CASSQDLQVVAQYF
CDR3nt: TGCGCCAGCAGCCAAGACCTCCAGGTGGTGGCCCAGTACTTC